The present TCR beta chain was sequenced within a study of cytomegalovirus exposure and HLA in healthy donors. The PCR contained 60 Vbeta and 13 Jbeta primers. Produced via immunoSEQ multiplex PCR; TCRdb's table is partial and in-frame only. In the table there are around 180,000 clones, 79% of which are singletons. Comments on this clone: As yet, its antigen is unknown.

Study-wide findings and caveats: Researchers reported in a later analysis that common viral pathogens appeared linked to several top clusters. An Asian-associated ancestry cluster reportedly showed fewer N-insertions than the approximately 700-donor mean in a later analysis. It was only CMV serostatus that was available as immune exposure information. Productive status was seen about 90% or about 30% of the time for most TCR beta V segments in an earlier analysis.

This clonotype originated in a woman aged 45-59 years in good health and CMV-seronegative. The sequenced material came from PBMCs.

CDR3 DNA sequence: TGTGCCAGCAGAAGGGGGCTGAGCTCCTACGAGCAGTACTTC. As protein: CASRRGLSSYEQYF. The V gene is TRBV6-5, the J gene TRBJ2-5; 7 positions match TRBD1. The end of the DNA is better explained by TRBJ2-7, so the J call may be wrong. The length of the CDR3 is 14 residues. CDR1 MNHEY and CDR2 SVGAGI come from the germline V gene.